This T cell receptor (beta chain) was identified in a study of molecular identifiers for immune sequencing clone quantification (dated by TCRdb to 2016 to 2018). The study in broad terms: For a replicate experiment, RNA from approximately 20,000 or 100,000 naive CD8 T cells was divided into five aliquots, of which four were sequenced. The study was a methods study using CD8 T cells to benchmark molecular-identifier clustering-based TCR repertoire sequencing (MIDCIRS) and TCR RNA copy counting.

Naive CD8 T cell libraries were made from around 18,000 to 910,000 sorted cells using 10%, 30% or 50% of purified RNA. Naive CD8 T cells were FACS-sorted as CD8+CD4-CCR7+CD45RA+ on a BD FACSAria II into RLT Plus buffer. To test detection sensitivity, Jurkat RNA equal to ten TCR copies was added to samples of about 20,000-1,000,000 naive CD8 T cells. Enrichment of CD8 T cells was done with RosetteSep CD8+ T Cell Enrichment Cocktail plus Ficoll-Paque, and ACK red cell lysis came afterward. The CDR3 holds 11 amino acids from the cysteine to the phenylalanine. CDR3 DNA is the only sequence kept; it has 33 bases, read in frame from the first base. Taken from the germline V gene (reference sequence), the CDR1 and CDR2 loops are SEHNR and FQNEAQ. V is pared back by 4 bases and J by 5 bases, with 5 bases lying between the germline termini. This clonotype showed up many times. The target of this receptor is not known. There are no base qualities to consult, and no much larger clone falls within one base.

The paper's findings and limits, for the study overall: Identical TCR molecules sharing a barcode could cause highly expanded clone sizes to be underestimated. A single cell's worth of spiked-in Jurkat TCR RNA was reported detectable even among under 1.3 million naive CD8 T cells. In CMV-specific effector cells, over 99% of molecules were held by clones above 20 RNA copies, whereas under 1% of molecules were held by such clones in naive cells. Spiked-in Jurkat TCR RNA (about ten copies' worth), which is not part of the donor repertoire, was contained in the naive libraries. When barcode sub-clustering was not used, chimeric consensus sequences inflated TCR diversity, with chimeras reaching as high as 47%. Modeling gave 3 to 3.5 recovered TCR RNA copies per cell versus approximately 10 by digital PCR, implying approximately 30% capture efficiency.

The library was prepared using PCR. Sequencing instrument: Illumina HiSeq 4000. Bulk TCR libraries were prepared as previously described, using TCR primers listed in Table S5. The Qiagen AllPrep DNA/RNA kit was used to purify total RNA. Reads from multiple sequencing runs of the same library were pooled before analysis. In the authors' own workflow: Reads were retained only if their TCR constant sequence matched exactly, and those retained reads were trimmed to 150 nt and grouped according to their 12-nt molecular barcodes. Within each barcode group, reads were sub-clustered at a 15% Levenshtein threshold, and quality-weighted consensus sequences were built per RNA molecule. Non-functional sequences were filtered out, along with any lower-count sequence sitting one edit away from another sequence. Based on fitting two negative binomial distributions, any barcode sub-cluster with under 20% of the maximum read count was discarded. Using fastp at Q25 and MiXCR, TCRdb reprocessed the public reads and kept productive beta chains. Rows are unified per CDR3 protein, each entry keeping the most common DNA and genes. These V and J calls rely on TCRdb rather than the paper's analysis. The sample records about 320,000 distinct CDR3 sequences, over 20% of which are singletons. Of the sample, roughly 0.86% is held by the ten largest clones.

The sample was naive CD8+ T cells from blood, with Jurkat cell RNA spiked in. Explained via the paper, the cell subset or site label denotes: FACS-sorted CD8+CD4-CCR7+CD45RA+ naive T cells. In this chain, TRBV7-9 is recombined with TRBJ2-5, with an unclear D gene assignment. The clonotype was recovered from a human donor in good health. Some libraries in this study had Jurkat cell RNA spiked in. The bases read TGTGCCAGCAGCTATCTCGAGACCCAGTACTTC. It is translated as CASSYLETQYF.